The 21 T cell receptor beta chains listed next were all sequenced from one sample in a study of blood T cell repertoires in COVID-19. The protocol was immunoSEQ multiplex PCR, while the TCRdb copy is restricted to in-frame clones and leaves out a portion. In the table there are some 98,000 clones, around 80% of which are singletons. The material sequenced was peripheral blood. The receptors here all came from a human donor in a cohort sampled during active COVID-19.

The chain has TRBV5-1 and TRBJ1-1; perhaps TRBD1 as D (5 bases). Trimming took 0 bases from V and 7 from J, leaving 10 bases between them. The CDR3 consists of 13 residues. From germline, CDR1 is SGHRS and CDR2 YFSETQ. CDR3 in DNA: TGCGCCAGCAGCTTGGACCCCACAGGTGAAGCTTTCTTT. Translation: CASSLDPTGEAFF.

This chain connects TRBV10-3 to TRBJ2-7; 7 positions agree with TRBD1. The CDR3 length is 15 residues. Germline CDR1 is ENHRY and CDR2 is SYGVKD. Trimming at V came to 5 bases and at J to 5 bases, leaving 12 bases not matched to a gene. The CDR3 sequence is CAISKSLTGIDEQYF. CDR3 nucleotide sequence: TGTGCCATCAGTAAATCCCTGACAGGGATCGACGAGCAGTACTTC.

The chain employs TRBV28 and TRBJ1-4; possible D gene TRBD1, 6 bases. The CDR3 is 14 residues long. Germline CDR1 and CDR2: MDHEN and SYDVKM. The ends were cut back, 6 bases at V and 8 bases at J, with 16 bases in the middle. As DNA, the CDR3 is TGTGCCAGCAGCCCCGGGACAACAGGAGAAAAACTGTTTTTT. Translated: CASSPGTTGEKLFF.

This clone was seen a single time. This chain uses TRBV19 with TRBJ1-2; 10 bases are shared with TRBD1. CDR1 is LNHDA and CDR2 is SQIVND in the germline V gene (reference sequence). The CDR3 loop spans 15 amino acids. J gave up 1 base and V 5 bases, and 4 bases lay outside the gene matches. CDR3 loop: CASSPGTGDNYGYTF. The CDR3 DNA follows: TGTGCCAGTAGTCCCGGGACAGGGGATAACTATGGCTACACCTTC.

The V gene is TRBV19, the J gene TRBJ1-4; D perhaps matches TRBD1 (5 bases). The V gene's germline CDR1 is LNHDA and CDR2 SQIVND (reference sequence). The length of the CDR3 is 14 residues. Trimming removed 1 base from V and 8 bases from J, with 11 bases in between. DNA of the CDR3: TGTGCCAGTAGTATAGGACAGAGTCGGGAAAAACTGTTTTTT. Amino acids: CASSIGQSREKLFF.

The chain is built from TRBV28 and TRBJ2-7; unclear D gene. CDR3 length: 14 residues. The germline CDR1 and CDR2 sequences are MDHEN and SYDVKM. V was trimmed by 3 bases and J by 4 bases, leaving 13 bases between them. Here the CDR3 DNA reads TGTGCCAGCAGTTTGAGGTCGCCAGCTTACGAGCAGTACTTC. It codes for CASSLRSPAYEQYF.

This chain uses TRBV4-1 with TRBJ1-3; D is unclear. Germline V gene sequence: CDR1 MGHRA, CDR2 YSYEKL. This CDR3 spans 15 amino acids. Trimming cost V 1 base and J 0 bases, with 7 bases left between them. CDR3 nucleotide sequence: TGCGCCAGCAGCCAAGTCACAGTCTCTGGAAACACCATATATTTT. Translated, it gives CASSQVTVSGNTIYF.

The J gene is TRBJ2-2, the V gene TRBV5-1, with 7 nucleotides matching TRBD2. This CDR3 has 14 residues. Germline CDR1 reads SGHRS; CDR2 reads YFSETQ. The V segment lost 7 bases and the J segment 7 bases; nucleotides outside the gene matches: 10. The CDR3 region has the DNA TGCGCCAGCCAGACGGGGGGAATAGACGGGGAGCTGTTTTTT. Residues: CASQTGGIDGELFF.

The chain carries TRBV25-1 and TRBJ2-7, with 11 bases identical to TRBD2. The germline CDR1 and CDR2 sequences are MGHDK and SYGVNS. V shed 6 bases, J shed 3 bases, and the junction held 4 bases outside the gene matches. This CDR3 region has 14 residues. In DNA form, the CDR3 reads TGTGCCAGCAGCGAGACTAGCGGGGTCTACGAGCAGTACTTC. Its protein is CASSETSGVYEQYF.

This chain links TRBV27 with TRBJ2-7, with D tentatively TRBD2 (5 bases). The CDR3 is 13 amino acids. CDR1 is MNHEY and CDR2 is SMNVEV in the germline V gene (reference sequence). Deletions cut 2 bases from V and 4 bases from J, with 9 bases between. CDR3 nucleotides: TGTGCCAGCAGTTTAGGACTGCAATACGAGCAGTACTTC. Translation gives CASSLGLQYEQYF.

This sequence joins TRBV28 and TRBJ1-1; TRBD1 matches at 9 bases. The CDR3 length is 15 residues. Per the germline V gene, CDR1 is MDHEN and CDR2 is SYDVKM. V shed 3 bases and J 7 bases; nucleotides not matched to a gene: 9. The CDR3 sequence: CASSLPGTGIDEAFF. CDR3 DNA: TGTGCCAGCAGTTTGCCCGGGACAGGGATTGATGAAGCTTTCTTT.

J is TRBJ2-3 and V is TRBV19; 7 nucleotides line up with TRBD1. The CDR3 extends over 17 amino acids. V was clipped by 6 bases and J by 1 base; unmatched bases: 13. Germline loops: CDR1 LNHDA, CDR2 SQIVND (reference sequence). The DNA for the CDR3 is TGTGCCAGTAGCCGCAAGACAGGGTCCATTGGCACAGATACGCAGTATTTT. Its protein product is CASSRKTGSIGTDTQYF.

The chain joins TRBV27 to TRBJ2-7, with TRBD2 matching over 14 bases. The germline CDR1 and CDR2 sequences are MNHEY and SMNVEV (reference sequence). This CDR3 is built from 15 residues. The J segment lost 4 bases and the V segment lost 4 bases, leaving 3 bases of the junction unmatched. The CDR3 spells CASSSGLAGAYEQYF. The CDR3 nucleotides read TGTGCCAGCAGTTCGGGACTAGCGGGAGCTTACGAGCAGTACTTC.

J is TRBJ2-3 and V is TRBV2, with D possibly being TRBD2 (5 bases). V was clipped by 5 bases and J by 2 bases, with 11 bases between them. Germline V gene lookup returns CDR1 SNHLY and CDR2 FYNNEI. There are 14 residues in the CDR3. CDR3 nucleotide sequence: TGTGCCAGCAGTTCACTAGGATCCACAGATACGCAGTATTTT. Its translation: CASSSLGSTDTQYF.

The genes are TRBV11-2 and TRBJ2-3, with 10 bases aligning to TRBD2. The V gene end was trimmed by 2 bases and the J gene end by 3 bases; junction bases not matched to a gene: 5. Germline CDR1 SGHAT, CDR2 FQNNGV. This CDR3 has 16 amino acids. CDR3 coding DNA: TGTGCCAGCAGCTTAAGGGCTAGCGGGAGAACAGATACGCAGTATTTT. Translation: CASSLRASGRTDTQYF.

The chain uses TRBV24-1 and TRBJ2-7, with 9 bases fitting TRBD1. This CDR3 spans 15 amino acids. Germline-derived CDR1 and CDR2 are KGHDR and SFDVKD. J lost 3 bases, V lost 7 bases, and 9 bases had no gene match. The CDR3 bases are TGTGCCACCAGCTCACCCGGGACAGGGATCTACGAGCAGTACTTC. This translates into CATSSPGTGIYEQYF.

This chain uses TRBV20-1 with TRBJ2-7, with 9 bases aligning to TRBD1. The V gene's germline CDR1 is DFQATT and CDR2 SNEGSKA (reference sequence). The CDR3 consists of 11 residues. The V segment lost 5 bases and the J segment 12 bases; nucleotides outside the gene matches: 8. The CDR3 DNA is TGCAGTGCTGAGGGACAGGGCACTGCGTACTTC. Translated, it gives CSAEGQGTAYF.

This clone was counted between two and nine times. The rearrangement joins TRBV5-4 to TRBJ1-6; possibly TRBD1 for D (5 bases). Between the trimmed V and J ends, which lost 4 bases and 6 bases, there was a span of 14 bases. The CDR3 sequence is 15 residues long. CDR1 and CDR2 (germline): SGHNT, YYREEE (reference sequence). This chain's CDR3 is CASSPGRELNSPLHF. CDR3 nucleotides: TGTGCCAGCAGCCCCGGCAGGGAACTTAATTCACCCCTCCACTTT.

A few counts support this clone. This chain joins TRBV18 and TRBJ1-1, with a weak D call TRBD1 (6 bases). This CDR3 region has 14 residues. V was clipped by 8 bases and J by 3 bases, with 16 bases between them. Germline CDR1 reads KGHSH; CDR2 reads LQKENI. CDR3 DNA: TGTGCCAGCGCGTTACAGGGCTCTTACACTGAAGCTTTCTTT. Protein sequence: CASALQGSYTEAFF.

This clone was seen a single time. The CDR3: CASSPAGGGSSEQYF. The CDR3 coding sequence is TGCGCCAGCAGCCCGGCAGGGGGCGGGAGTAGCGAGCAGTACTTC. V usage is TRBV5-1 and J usage is TRBJ2-7; the D gene is possibly TRBD1 (8 bases). The CDR3 covers 15 residues. V gave up 4 bases and J gave up 6 bases, with 20 bases separating them. Germline V gene sequence: CDR1 SGHRS, CDR2 YFSETQ.

The chain couples TRBV19 to TRBJ2-7; 10 nucleotides line up with TRBD1. The germline V gene encodes CDR1 LNHDA and CDR2 SQIVND (reference sequence). The CDR3 runs to 14 residues. J was trimmed by 6 bases and V by 6 bases; bases with no gene match: 8. This CDR3 is CASSPTGGQGEQYF. In DNA, the CDR3 is TGTGCCAGTAGCCCGACAGGGGGCCAGGGCGAGCAGTACTTC.